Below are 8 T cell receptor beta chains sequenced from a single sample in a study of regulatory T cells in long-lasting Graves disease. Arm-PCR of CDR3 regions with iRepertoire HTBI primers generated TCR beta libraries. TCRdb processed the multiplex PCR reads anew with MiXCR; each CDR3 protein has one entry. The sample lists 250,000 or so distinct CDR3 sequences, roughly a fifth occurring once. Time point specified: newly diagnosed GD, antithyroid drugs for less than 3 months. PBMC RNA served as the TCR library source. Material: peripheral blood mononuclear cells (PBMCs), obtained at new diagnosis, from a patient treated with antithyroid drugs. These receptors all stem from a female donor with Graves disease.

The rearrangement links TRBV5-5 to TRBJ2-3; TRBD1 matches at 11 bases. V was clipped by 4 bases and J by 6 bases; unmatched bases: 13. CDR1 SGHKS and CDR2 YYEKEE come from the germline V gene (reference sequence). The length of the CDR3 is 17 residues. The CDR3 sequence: CASSHYRTGGFRDTQYF. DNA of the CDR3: TGTGCCAGCAGCCACTATCGGACAGGGGGCTTTAGGGATACGCAGTATTTT.

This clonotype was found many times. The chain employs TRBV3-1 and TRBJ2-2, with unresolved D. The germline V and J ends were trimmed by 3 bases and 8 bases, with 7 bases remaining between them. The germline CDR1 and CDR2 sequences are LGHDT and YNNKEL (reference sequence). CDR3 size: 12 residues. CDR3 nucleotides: TGTGCCAGCAGCCAGATTTCTGGGGAGCTGTTTTTT. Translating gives CASSQISGELFF.

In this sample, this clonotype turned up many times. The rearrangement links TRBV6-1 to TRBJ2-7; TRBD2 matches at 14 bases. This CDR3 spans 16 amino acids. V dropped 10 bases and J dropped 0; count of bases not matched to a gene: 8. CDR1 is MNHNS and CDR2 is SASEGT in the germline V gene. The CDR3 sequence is CATGLAGGTFSYEQYF. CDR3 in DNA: TGTGCCACAGGACTAGCGGGGGGCACCTTCTCCTACGAGCAGTACTTC.

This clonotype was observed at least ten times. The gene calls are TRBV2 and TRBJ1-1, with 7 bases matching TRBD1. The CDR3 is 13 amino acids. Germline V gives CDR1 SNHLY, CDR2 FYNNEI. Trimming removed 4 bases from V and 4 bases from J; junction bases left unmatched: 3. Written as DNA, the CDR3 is TGTGCCAGCAGTGGACAGGGCCGCACTGAAGCTTTCTTT. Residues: CASSGQGRTEAFF.

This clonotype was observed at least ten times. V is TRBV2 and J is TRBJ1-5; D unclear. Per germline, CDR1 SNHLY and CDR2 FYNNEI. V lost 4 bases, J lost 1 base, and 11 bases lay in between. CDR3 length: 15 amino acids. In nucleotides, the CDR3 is TGTGCCAGCAGTGCTGAAATGGTGAGCAATCAGCCCCAGCATTTT. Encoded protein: CASSAEMVSNQPQHF.

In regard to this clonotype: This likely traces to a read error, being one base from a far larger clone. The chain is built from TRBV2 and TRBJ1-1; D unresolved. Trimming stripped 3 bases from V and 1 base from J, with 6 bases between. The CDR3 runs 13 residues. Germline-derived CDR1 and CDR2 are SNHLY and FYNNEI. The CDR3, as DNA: TGTGCCAGCAGTGATTGGACGAACACTGAAGCTTTCTTT. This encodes CASSDWTNTEAFF.

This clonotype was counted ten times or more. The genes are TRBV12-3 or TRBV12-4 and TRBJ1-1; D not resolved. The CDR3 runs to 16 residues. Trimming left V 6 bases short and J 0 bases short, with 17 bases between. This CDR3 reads CASRPGKARLNTEAFF. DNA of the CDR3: TGTGCCAGCAGACCGGGGAAGGCGCGTCTGAACACTGAAGCTTTCTTT.

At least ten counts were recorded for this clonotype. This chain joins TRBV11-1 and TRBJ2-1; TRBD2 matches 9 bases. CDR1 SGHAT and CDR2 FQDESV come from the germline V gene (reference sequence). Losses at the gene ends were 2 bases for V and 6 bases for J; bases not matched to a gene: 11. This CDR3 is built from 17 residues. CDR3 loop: CASSLRPGAGGINEQFF. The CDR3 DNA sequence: TGTGCCAGCAGCTTAAGACCTGGGGCGGGAGGGATCAATGAGCAGTTCTTC. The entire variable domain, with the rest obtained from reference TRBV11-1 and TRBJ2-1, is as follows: EAEVAQSPRYKITEKSQAVAFWCDPISGHATLYWYRQILGQGPELLVQFQDESVVDDSQLPKDRFSAERLKGVDSTLKIQPAELGDSAMYLCASSLRPGAGGINEQFFGPGTRLTVL.